Listed below are T cell receptor beta chains from one sample, sequenced in a study of blood T cell repertoires in COVID-19. Data came from immunoSEQ multiplex PCR; TCRdb stores just in-frame clones and leaves some out. Among just over 650,000 clones, around 90% were seen once, and the ten largest hold over 0.2%. The sequenced sample was peripheral blood. The receptors were gathered from a woman younger than 35 with acute or convalescent COVID-19. Both conserved end residues are part of each CDR3. The D gene is left open where the match is weak. The size field is filled for only some rows; it gives once, few, many or a size class.

once	15	TRBV5-1	TRBJ2-1	TRBD1	TGCGCCAGCAGCTTGACAGGGGGCGAGTACAATGAGCAGTTCTTC	CASSLTGGEYNEQFF
once	16	TRBV30	TRBJ2-7	NA	TGTGCCTGGAGTGTTATATCGGCTGCGAGGGCATACGAGCAGTACTTC	CAWSVISAARAYEQYF
NA	14	TRBV5-1	TRBJ1-2	TRBD1	TGCGCCAGCAGCGTGGACAGGGTCCCCTATGGCTACACCTTC	CASSVDRVPYGYTF
NA	18	TRBV5-1	TRBJ2-2	TRBD2	TGCGCCAGCAGCTTTCTTCTTCTAGCGGGGGCTCGAACCGGGGAGCTGTTTTTT	CASSFLLLAGARTGELFF
NA	19	TRBV12-5	TRBJ2-3	NA	TGTGCTAGTGGTTTGTTGGTCGGCAGTAATATAGCTAGCACAGATACGCAGTATTTT	CASGLLVGSNIASTDTQYF
NA	13	TRBV30	TRBJ1-6	NA	TGTGCCTGGGGCAGGGTGGTCAATTCACCCCTCCACTTT	CAWGRVVNSPLHF
NA	15	TRBV18	TRBJ1-2	NA	TGTGCCAGCTCACCGGAGTCACCAGGGGCTTCGGGCTACACCTTC	CASSPESPGASGYTF
NA	13	TRBV7-9	TRBJ1-2	NA	TGTGCCAGCAGCTTAGCGAGCGCTCGGGGCTACACCTTC	CASSLASARGYTF
NA	14	TRBV6-6	TRBJ1-2	TRBD1	TGTGCCAGCAGTCCCTCAGGGGGAGTCTATGGCTACACCTTC	CASSPSGGVYGYTF
NA	10	TRBV20-1	TRBJ2-4	NA	TGCAGTGCTAGAGGGACTATTCAGTACTTC	CSARGTIQYF
NA	14	TRBV7-3	TRBJ1-6	NA	TGTGCCAGCAGTCAGACAGGCGCAGGCTCACCCCTCCACTTT	CASSQTGAGSPLHF
once	15	TRBV19	TRBJ2-1	NA	TGTGCCAGTAAGGCGGGACAGAACACCTACAATGAGCAGTTCTTC	CASKAGQNTYNEQFF
NA	15	TRBV19	TRBJ2-7	NA	TGTGCCAGTAGTGTAACGACAGCCCAAGTTTACGAGCAGTACTTC	CASSVTTAQVYEQYF
NA	16	TRBV7-8	TRBJ2-3	TRBD2	TGTGCCAGCAGCTTAGCGCAGCGGGGGGGCACAGATACGCAGTATTTT	CASSLAQRGGTDTQYF
NA	18	TRBV4-3	TRBJ1-5	TRBD1	TGCGCCAGCAGCCCGGTGCAGGGGGGACCATATAGCAATCAGCCCCAGCATTTT	CASSPVQGGPYSNQPQHF
few	11	TRBV15	TRBJ1-1	TRBD1	TGTGCCACCAGGGGACAGGTCAAAGCTTTCTTT	CATRGQVKAFF
NA	13	TRBV6-5	TRBJ2-7	NA	TGTGCCAGTGAAACCGGGGTTTCCTACGAGCAGTACTTC	CASETGVSYEQYF
NA	11	TRBV2	TRBJ2-5	NA	TGTGCCAGCAAGGCGGAAGAGACCCAGTACTTC	CASKAEETQYF
NA	16	TRBV7-2	TRBJ2-5	NA	TGTGCCAGCAGCTTATTGAGGTTTGGTTTCCAAGAGACCCAGTACTTC	CASSLLRFGFQETQYF
few	15	TRBV6-5	TRBJ1-1	NA	TGTGCCAGCGTCGAAGGCGGGGGATTGTTCGCTGAAGCTTTCTTT	CASVEGGGLFAEAFF
NA	16	TRBV13	TRBJ1-2	TRBD1	TGTGCCAGCAGCCTCGACAGGGCTTACTTTAACTATGGCTACACCTTC	CASSLDRAYFNYGYTF
NA	15	TRBV11-2	TRBJ2-2	TRBD1	TGTGCCAGCAGCCTCCGGGACAGGGTTACCGGGGAGCTGTTTTTT	CASSLRDRVTGELFF
NA	14	TRBV30	TRBJ1-3	NA	TGTGCCTGGAGTTCTCCCTACTCTGGAAACACCATATATTTT	CAWSSPYSGNTIYF
NA	13	TRBV4-1	TRBJ1-2	TRBD1	TGCGCCAGCAGCCAGGGACAGGATCATGGCTACACCTTC	CASSQGQDHGYTF
NA	15	TRBV11-2	TRBJ1-6	TRBD1	TGTGCCAGCGTACGGGGACAGGGCTATAATTCACCCCTCCACTTT	CASVRGQGYNSPLHF
NA	14	TRBV6-5	TRBJ1-5	NA	TGTGCCAGCAGTCTAGACTATAGCAATCAGCCCCAGCATTTT	CASSLDYSNQPQHF
NA	11	TRBV28	TRBJ2-3	NA	TGTGCCAGCAGACGGACAGATACGCAGTATTTT	CASRRTDTQYF
NA	11	TRBV5-1	TRBJ1-3	NA	TGCGCCAGCAGCTACGGTGACACCATATATTTT	CASSYGDTIYF
NA	13	TRBV5-1	TRBJ2-3	NA	TGCGCCAGCAAGGCGTCGGAGACAGATACGCAGTATTTT	CASKASETDTQYF
NA	18	TRBV7-6	TRBJ2-2	NA	TGTGCCAGCAGCTTAGTGGGGACCCTAGCGCCGAACACCGGGGAGCTGTTTTTT	CASSLVGTLAPNTGELFF
NA	12	TRBV2	TRBJ1-5	NA	TGTGCCAGCAATTTCGATCGGGAGCCCCAGCATTTT	CASNFDREPQHF
once	17	TRBV6-2/TRBV6-3	TRBJ2-7	TRBD1	TGTGCCAGCAGTTACACCCTTGAGGGGGCCGGGACCTACGAGCAGTACTTC	CASSYTLEGAGTYEQYF
NA	11	TRBV29-1	TRBJ1-5	NA	TGCACCTATCTCGAGGATCAGCCCCAGCATTTT	CTYLEDQPQHF
NA	15	TRBV9	TRBJ2-1	NA	TGTGCCAGCAGCGTATCTCCTTTTTTCCCTAATGAGCAGTTCTTC	CASSVSPFFPNEQFF
NA	14	TRBV2	TRBJ1-1	NA	TGTGCCAGCAGTGTAGTAGTATTGGGGGCCGAAGCTTTCTTT	CASSVVVLGAEAFF
NA	15	TRBV15	TRBJ1-5	NA	TGTGCCACCAGCCCACGGACAGCCATCAATCAGCCCCAGCATTTT	CATSPRTAINQPQHF
NA	14	TRBV10-3	TRBJ2-1	NA	TGTGCCATCAGTGAGCTAAAACCCCTAAATGAGCAGTTCTTC	CAISELKPLNEQFF
once	14	TRBV6-2/TRBV6-3	TRBJ1-2	NA	TGTGCCAGCAGTTACTGGGGGCAGATTAATGGCTACACCTTC	CASSYWGQINGYTF
NA	16	TRBV4-3	TRBJ1-1	NA	TGCGCCAGCAGCCAAGACAGGGGCCGCCTGAGGACTGAAGCTTTCTTT	CASSQDRGRLRTEAFF
NA	14	TRBV7-2	TRBJ2-3	TRBD1	TGTGCCAGCAGCCGGGACAGATACACAGATACGCAGTATTTT	CASSRDRYTDTQYF
NA	14	TRBV29-1	TRBJ2-7	TRBD2	TGCAGCGTTGAGGCCGGGCGGGGGAGCTACGAGCAGTACTTC	CSVEAGRGSYEQYF
NA	15	TRBV19	TRBJ1-4	TRBD1	TGTGCCAGTAGTCCACGACAGGGCGGTAATGAAAAACTGTTTTTT	CASSPRQGGNEKLFF
NA	15	TRBV4-3	TRBJ1-5	NA	TGCGCCAGCAGCCAAGGGACCGGACAAAATCAGCCCCAGCATTTT	CASSQGTGQNQPQHF
NA	17	TRBV27	TRBJ1-3	NA	TGTGCCAGCAGTTCCCTAACGACAGGACTCTCTGGAAACACCATATATTTT	CASSSLTTGLSGNTIYF
NA	16	TRBV21-1	TRBJ2-7	NA	TGTGCCAGCAGCACTCTTTCGAGGGGGAGGGCCCGCGAGCAGTACTTC	CASSTLSRGRAREQYF
few	13	TRBV29-1	TRBJ1-2	NA	TGCAGCGTTCTCCTCCAGGGGAACTATGGCTACACCTTC	CSVLLQGNYGYTF
NA	16	TRBV7-6	TRBJ1-6	TRBD1	TGTGCCAGCAGCTTAGCGAGACAGGGGGCCGGATCACCCCTCCACTTT	CASSLARQGAGSPLHF
NA	12	TRBV7-8	TRBJ1-1	NA	TGTGCCAGCATAGGGGGGGACACTGAAGCTTTCTTT	CASIGGDTEAFF
NA	15	TRBV5-4	TRBJ1-2	NA	TGTGCCAGCAGCTTGCCCGGGACAACTAACTATGGCTACACCTTC	CASSLPGTTNYGYTF
NA	15	TRBV7-9	TRBJ1-2	NA	TGTGCCAGCAGCTCGATCGGAGGGGTACAATATGGCTACACCTTC	CASSSIGGVQYGYTF
NA	15	TRBV4-3	TRBJ1-4	TRBD1	TGCGCCAGCAGCCAAGGGAACAGGGGCAGTGAAAAACTGTTTTTT	CASSQGNRGSEKLFF
NA	14	TRBV6-2/TRBV6-3	TRBJ1-4	NA	TGTGCCAGCAGTTACCTGGGAGATACTGAAAAACTGTTTTTT	CASSYLGDTEKLFF
few	16	TRBV11-3	TRBJ2-6	NA	TGTGCCAGCAGCTCTGAACTTAGCTCTGGGGCCAACGTCCTGACTTTC	CASSSELSSGANVLTF